These T cell receptor beta chains were read from a single sample in a study of shared clonotypes between healthy human individuals. Sequencing used immunoSEQ multiplex PCR; TCRdb keeps in-frame clones, though not all of them. This sample yields about 2,200,000 clones, of which about 92% are seen a single time; 1.5% to 2% belongs to the top ten. Source material: naive CD8+ T cells from PBMCs. The source is a man in his late teens or twenties in good health. Some clones in this sample may be carry-over from other donors' samples. The CDR3 runs from the conserved cysteine through the conserved F or W. Fields, in order: D gene, clone size, J gene, V gene, CDR3 DNA, CDR3 protein. D genes are given only for firm matches. For some rows the clone size is stated as once, few or many, or as a class when expanded; others skip it.

>TRBD1|-|TRBJ1-4|TRBV5-8
TGTGCCAGCAATCCTCCAGGGGGTGTTTACGAAAAACTGTTTTTT
CASNPPGGVYEKLFF
>-|once|TRBJ2-1|TRBV7-2
TGTGCCAGCAGCCAAACAGGGTCCGTATACAATGAGCAGTTCTTC
CASSQTGSVYNEQFF
>-|-|TRBJ1-4|TRBV4-2
TGTGCCAGCAGCCAAGAAGAAGGGGCAACTAATGAAAAACTGTTTTTT
CASSQEEGATNEKLFF
>TRBD1|-|TRBJ2-3|TRBV29-1
TGCAGCGTCGGACAGGGTGGGGGAGATACGCAGTATTTT
CSVGQGGGDTQYF
>-|-|TRBJ1-1|TRBV2
TGTGCCAGCAGTGCTGGGACCCTAATCTACACTGAAGCTTTCTTT
CASSAGTLIYTEAFF
>-|-|TRBJ2-2|TRBV28
TGTGCCAGCAGTTTGGCGGGACACCCTAACACCGGGGAGCTGTTTTTT
CASSLAGHPNTGELFF
>TRBD2|-|TRBJ2-1|TRBV19
TGTGCCAGTAGTTCCGCCGCTAGCGGGAGTTTCTACAATGAGCAGTTCTTC
CASSSAASGSFYNEQFF
>-|-|TRBJ2-3|TRBV14
TGTGCCAGCAGCCAAGATAGGACCACAGATACGCAGTATTTT
CASSQDRTTDTQYF
>-|-|TRBJ2-5|TRBV5-1
TGCGCCAGCAGCGGCACTGGGGGCGGGGGAGAGACCCAGTACTTC
CASSGTGGGGETQYF
>-|-|TRBJ2-7|TRBV2
TGTGCCAGCAGTGTGTCAGGGGGGAAAACCTACGAGCAGTACTTC
CASSVSGGKTYEQYF
>TRBD1|-|TRBJ2-7|TRBV6-5
TGTGCCAGCAAGGACAGGGGGTACTACGAGCAGTACTTC
CASKDRGYYEQYF
>-|-|TRBJ2-2|TRBV27
TGTGCCAGCAGTTCCGTAAGAGAAAACACCGGGGAGCTGTTTTTT
CASSSVRENTGELFF
>TRBD2|-|TRBJ2-1|TRBV7-3
TGTGCCAGCAGCTTAACTAGCGGGAGGGTAAGCTCCTACAATGAGCAGTTCTTC
CASSLTSGRVSSYNEQFF
>-|-|TRBJ2-7|TRBV18
TGTGCCAGCTCACCGCCTGATTCCTACGAGCAGTACTTC
CASSPPDSYEQYF
>TRBD1|-|TRBJ1-2|TRBV7-9
TGTGCCAGCAGCTTAGTTGGGCAGGGGGATGGCTACACCTTC
CASSLVGQGDGYTF
>-|-|TRBJ1-1|TRBV28
TGTGCCAGCAGTTTTCCACCCTCGACAGTACGAGGGAACACTGAAGCTTTCTTT
CASSFPPSTVRGNTEAFF
>TRBD1|-|TRBJ1-2|TRBV7-9
TGTGCCAGCAGCCCGGGACAGGCAAACTATGGCTACACCTTC
CASSPGQANYGYTF
>-|few|TRBJ2-1|TRBV9
TGTGCCAGCAGCGTAGATGTTTGGGGGAGATCCTACAATGAGCAGTTCTTC
CASSVDVWGRSYNEQFF
>TRBD2|-|TRBJ2-5|TRBV9
TGTGCCAGCAGCGTCTCTAGCGGGACCCAAGAGACCCAGTACTTC
CASSVSSGTQETQYF
>-|-|TRBJ2-3|TRBV4-1
TGCGCCAGCAGCCACTCGATAGTAACTAGCACAGATACGCAGTATTTT
CASSHSIVTSTDTQYF
>TRBD2|once|TRBJ2-1|TRBV9
TGTGCCAGCAGCGCGGGACTAGCGGCTTACAATGAGCAGTTCTTC
CASSAGLAAYNEQFF
>-|-|TRBJ1-1|TRBV28
TGTGCCTGCGCGGGAAACGGCTGGGGTATGAACACTGAAGCTTTCTTT
CACAGNGWGMNTEAFF
>-|-|TRBJ2-3|TRBV5-4
TGTGCCAGCAGCTCTCGACAAGGAGGGTTGGCGCAGTATTTT
CASSSRQGGLAQYF
>-|once|TRBJ2-1|TRBV9
TGTGCCAGCAGCGTAGTTAGGAGCAGCTCCTACAATGAGCAGTTCTTC
CASSVVRSSSYNEQFF
>-|once|TRBJ1-4|TRBV7-2
TGTGCCAGCAGCAAGTCGACAGGCTCTAATGAAAAACTGTTTTTT
CASSKSTGSNEKLFF